Below, 14 T cell receptor beta chains from the same sample are listed, as sequenced in a study of kidney transplant recipient with SARS-CoV-2 infection (dated by TCRdb to the early 2020s). The time point label, as the study defines it: pre-pandemic baseline sample and day 111 after first positive SARS-CoV-2 test. The data were produced on an Illumina MiSeq. TCRdb applied fastp at Q25 and MiXCR to the public reads, then kept only in-frame beta chains. Each entry merges the rows of one CDR3 protein and shows their most common DNA and genes. The sample table holds approximately 250,000 distinct CDR3 sequences, of which more than 25% were seen once. The ten largest make up nearly 7.5% of the sample. The specimen was a blood sample, collected at baseline and between days 110 and 120 from a kidney transplant recipient. All receptors come from a male patient aged 25 to 39 who had COVID-19 and was a kidney transplant recipient. After a transplant, some T cells may have been passed on by the graft donor.

On this clonotype itself: This may be a read error: a much more frequent sequence differs by one nucleotide. This rearrangement joins TRBV19 to TRBJ1-2; D gene uncertain. The CDR3 totals 17 residues. Trimming removed 5 bases at V and 4 bases at J, with 23 bases between. CDR1 and CDR2 (germline): LNHDA, SQIVND (reference sequence). CDR3 DNA: TGTGCCAGTAGTTTGAATGTGACAAATCGAAAGACCTATGGCTACACCTTC. Translating it yields CASSLNVTNRKTYGYTF.

In the case of this clonotype: A much more abundant neighbour one base away suggests this may be a read error. V gene TRBV9 combines with J gene TRBJ2-2, with D perhaps matching TRBD1 or TRBD2 (5 bases each). The CDR3 extends over 16 amino acids. Germline V lookup: CDR1 SGDLS, CDR2 YYNGEE. CDR3 in amino acids: CASSDPGIGGTGEPFF. The DNA for the CDR3 is TGTGCCAGCAGCGACCCAGGGATAGGCGGAACCGGGGAGCCGTTTTTT.

There are a few counts of this clonotype. The J gene is TRBJ2-3, the V gene TRBV5-5; a possible D gene is TRBD1 (5 bases). Looked up from germline, CDR1 is SGHKS and CDR2 is YYEKEE (reference sequence). The CDR3 totals 12 residues. Trimming pared 0 bases from V and 6 bases from J, leaving 5 bases between. CDR3 sequence reads: CASSLEGDTQYF. In DNA, the CDR3 is TGTGCCAGCAGCTTGGAGGGGGATACGCAGTATTTT.

There are many counts of this clonotype. The genes are TRBV3-2 and TRBJ2-1. TRBV3-2 is a pseudogene locus. CDR3 length: 14 residues. The CDR3 region has the DNA TGTGCCAGCAGCCCCACTTTCTCCTACAATGAGCAGTTCTTC. Translation: CASSPTFSYNEQFF.

As to this clonotype: A clone one base away is much larger, so this may be a read error. This chain uses TRBV6-1 with TRBJ1-3; the D gene is possibly TRBD1 (5 bases). Germline lookup yields CDR1 MNHNS and CDR2 SASEGT. The length of the CDR3 is 15 residues. The CDR3 bases are TGTGCCAGCAGTGAAAAGCAGGGAGCTGGAACCACCATATATTTT. This sequence encodes CASSEKQGAGTTIYF.

This clonotype was picked up many times. This chain connects TRBV19 to TRBJ1-6, with D possibly TRBD1 on 5 matching bases. From germline, CDR1 is LNHDA and CDR2 SQIVND (reference sequence). V lost 7 bases, J lost 6 bases, and 16 bases lay in between. This CDR3 region has 15 residues. The CDR3 DNA reads TGTGCCAGTACCCTGACGGGACGGACTAATTCACCCCTCCACTTT. It codes for CASTLTGRTNSPLHF.

As to this clonotype: This could be a read error, since a much larger clone is one nucleotide away. The rearrangement links TRBV15 to TRBJ1-2, with D hard to call. Germline CDR1 LNHNV, CDR2 YYDKDF (reference sequence). The CDR3 is made up of 17 amino acids. Trimming pared 4 bases from V and 4 bases from J, leaving 22 bases between. The CDR3 reads CATSTAVRRGKTYGYTF. The CDR3 DNA follows: TGTGCCACCAGCACTGCTGTAAGGCGTGGAAAGACCTATGGCTACACCTTC.

This clonotype occurred many times. This chain links TRBV3-1 with TRBJ1-1, with D unclear. The germline V gene encodes CDR1 LGHDT and CDR2 YNNKEL (reference sequence). V lost 4 bases to trimming and J lost 1 base, with 10 bases between them. The CDR3 has 14 residues. Written as DNA, the CDR3 is TGTGCCAGCAGCCGCCACGGGCCGAACACTGAAGCTTTCTTT. Translating it yields CASSRHGPNTEAFF.

This clonotype was seen a few times. This sequence joins TRBV6-5 and TRBJ2-1, with D possibly matching TRBD1 (6 bases). V lost 0 bases, J lost 1 base, and 25 bases lay in between. The V gene's germline CDR1 is MNHEY and CDR2 SVGAGI. The CDR3 totals 21 residues. This chain's CDR3 is CASSYSILSLGGRLSYNEQFF. CDR3 DNA: TGTGCCAGCAGTTACTCGATTTTAAGCCTAGGGGGTAGGTTATCCTACAATGAGCAGTTCTTC.

This clonotype was observed many times. This chain uses TRBV27 with TRBJ2-7; TRBD1 agrees at 7 bases. The J segment lost 7 bases and the V segment lost 8 bases, leaving 11 bases of the junction unmatched. The CDR3 contains 13 residues. Germline assignment: CDR1 MNHEY and CDR2 SMNVEV (reference sequence). The CDR3 DNA reads TGTGCCAGCCGACAAACAGGGGAGAGTGAGCAGTACTTC. Amino acids: CASRQTGESEQYF.

The chain has TRBV4-3 and TRBJ2-3; 8 bases fit TRBD2. The CDR3 is 18 amino acids. Losses at the gene ends were 0 bases for V and 6 bases for J; bases not matched to a gene: 14. In germline, CDR1 is LGHNA, CDR2 YSLEER. The CDR3 sequence: CASSQDMTGREEIDTQYF. In DNA form, the CDR3 reads TGCGCCAGCAGCCAAGATATGACGGGGCGGGAGGAAATTGATACGCAGTATTTT.

V is TRBV11-3 and J is TRBJ2-1; D remains unclear. This CDR3 is 11 amino acids long. Trimming left V 2 bases short and J 8 bases short, with 4 bases between. CDR1 is SGHNT, CDR2 YENEEA, per germline. As DNA, the CDR3 is TGTGCCAGCAGCTTAAGGTATGAGCAGTTCTTC. This sequence encodes CASSLRYEQFF. Combining the CDR3 with reference TRBV11-3 and TRBJ2-1 gives the whole variable domain EAGVVQSPRYKIIEKKQPVAFWCNPISGHNTLYWYLQNLGQGPELLIRYENEEAVDDSQLPKDRFSAERLKGVDSTLKIQPAELGDSAVYLCASSLRYEQFFGPGTRLTVL.

This clonotype was detected many times. This chain uses TRBV7-2 with TRBJ2-5; TRBD2 matches 10 bases. The J segment lost 4 bases and the V segment lost 5 bases, leaving 7 bases of the junction unmatched. CDR3 length: 15 amino acids. CDR1 is SGHTA and CDR2 is FQGNSA in the germline V gene. In DNA form, the CDR3 reads TGTGCCAGCAGCCAGGGGCCTAGCGGGAGAGAGACCCAGTACTTC. It specifies CASSQGPSGRETQYF.

The table lists this clonotype with a few counts. The chain joins TRBV3-1 to TRBJ2-1; a weak D match, TRBD1 (6 bases). The germline V and J ends were trimmed by 4 bases and 1 base, with 11 bases remaining between them. CDR3 length equals 15 residues. The germline V gene encodes CDR1 LGHDT and CDR2 YNNKEL (reference sequence). The CDR3 spells CASSPRTASYNEQFF. CDR3 bases: TGTGCCAGCAGCCCCCGGACAGCGTCCTACAATGAGCAGTTCTTC.